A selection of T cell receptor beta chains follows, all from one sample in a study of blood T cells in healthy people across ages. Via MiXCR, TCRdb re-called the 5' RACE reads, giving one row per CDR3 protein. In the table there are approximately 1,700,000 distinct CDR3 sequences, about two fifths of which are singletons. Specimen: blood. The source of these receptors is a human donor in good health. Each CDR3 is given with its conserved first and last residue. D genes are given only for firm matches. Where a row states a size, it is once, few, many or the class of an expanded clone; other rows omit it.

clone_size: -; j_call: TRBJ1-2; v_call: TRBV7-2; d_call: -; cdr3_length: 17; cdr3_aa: CASSPTLGLPTNYGYTF; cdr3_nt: TGTGCCAGCAGCCCCACTCTTGGACTCCCCACTAACTATGGCTACACCTTC
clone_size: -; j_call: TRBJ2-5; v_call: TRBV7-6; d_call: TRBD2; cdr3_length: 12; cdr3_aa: CASSPGGEAQYF; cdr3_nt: TGTGCCAGCAGCCCGGGAGGGGAGGCCCAGTACTTC
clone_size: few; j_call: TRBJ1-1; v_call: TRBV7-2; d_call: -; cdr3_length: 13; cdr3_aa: CASRLWGGNEAFF; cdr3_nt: TGTGCCAGCAGACTGTGGGGCGGGAATGAAGCTTTCTTT
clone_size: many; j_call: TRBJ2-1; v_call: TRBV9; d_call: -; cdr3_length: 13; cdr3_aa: CASSPPGANEQFF; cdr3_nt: TGTGCCAGCAGCCCCCCGGGGGCCAATGAGCAGTTCTTC
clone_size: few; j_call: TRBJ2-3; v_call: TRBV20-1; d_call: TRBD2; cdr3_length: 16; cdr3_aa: CSTTGLAGDSTDTQYF; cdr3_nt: TGCAGTACTACCGGACTAGCGGGGGATAGCACAGATACGCAGTATTTT
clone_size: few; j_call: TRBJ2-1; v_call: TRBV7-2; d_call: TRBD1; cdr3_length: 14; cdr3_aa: CASSITGTGNEQFF; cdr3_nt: TGTGCCAGCAGCATAACCGGGACAGGGAATGAGCAGTTCTTC
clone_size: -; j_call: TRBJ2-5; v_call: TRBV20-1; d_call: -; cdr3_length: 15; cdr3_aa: CSGTGGGGLQETQYF; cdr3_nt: TGCAGTGGCACCGGGGGCGGGGGTCTCCAAGAGACCCAGTACTTC
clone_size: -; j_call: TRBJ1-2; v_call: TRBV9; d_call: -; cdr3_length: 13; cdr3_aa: CASSPGSGHGYTF; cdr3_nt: TGTGCCAGCAGCCCCGGGAGTGGGCATGGCTACACCTTC
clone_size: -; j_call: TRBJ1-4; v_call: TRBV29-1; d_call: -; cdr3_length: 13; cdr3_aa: CSALRQFSEKLFF; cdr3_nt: TGCAGCGCCCTCAGACAGTTTAGTGAAAAACTGTTTTTT
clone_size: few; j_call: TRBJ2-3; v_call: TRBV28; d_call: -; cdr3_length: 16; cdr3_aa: CASTQDSLLGTDTQYF; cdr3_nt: TGTGCCAGCACCCAAGACAGTCTACTTGGCACAGATACGCAGTATTTT
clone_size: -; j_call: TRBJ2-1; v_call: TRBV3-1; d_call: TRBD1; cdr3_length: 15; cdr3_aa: CASSPGTGGWGEQFF; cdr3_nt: TGTGCCAGCAGCCCTGGGACAGGGGGCTGGGGTGAGCAGTTCTTC
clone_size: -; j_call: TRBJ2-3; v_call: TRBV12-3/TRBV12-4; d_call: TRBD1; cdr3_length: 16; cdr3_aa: CASTSGQGARGDAQYF; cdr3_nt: TGTGCCAGCACCTCGGGACAGGGGGCAAGGGGAGATGCGCAGTATTTT
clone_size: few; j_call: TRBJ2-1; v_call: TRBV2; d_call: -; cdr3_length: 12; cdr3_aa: CASRQGSNEQFF; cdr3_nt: TGTGCCAGCAGACAGGGATCTAATGAGCAGTTCTTC
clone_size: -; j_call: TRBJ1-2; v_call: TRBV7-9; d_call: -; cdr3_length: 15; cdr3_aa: CASSSEGGLAWGYTF; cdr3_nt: TGTGCCAGCAGCTCGGAAGGGGGTTTAGCGTGGGGCTACACCTTC
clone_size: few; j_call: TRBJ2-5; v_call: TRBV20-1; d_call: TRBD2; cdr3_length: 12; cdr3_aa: CSARSGEETQYF; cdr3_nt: TGCAGTGCTAGGAGCGGGGAAGAGACCCAGTACTTC
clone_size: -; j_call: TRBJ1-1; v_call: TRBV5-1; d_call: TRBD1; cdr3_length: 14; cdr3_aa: CASSPGTGLTEAFF; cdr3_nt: TGTGCCAGCAGCCCAGGGACAGGTCTCACTGAAGCTTTCTTT
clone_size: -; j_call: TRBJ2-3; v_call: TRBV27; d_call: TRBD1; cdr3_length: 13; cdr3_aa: CASRRWGGQGQYF; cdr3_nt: TGTGCCAGCAGAAGATGGGGAGGACAGGGTCAGTATTTT
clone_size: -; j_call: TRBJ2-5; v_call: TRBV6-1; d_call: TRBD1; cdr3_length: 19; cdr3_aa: CASSEGSWVSWTGQETQYF; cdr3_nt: TGTGCCAGCAGTGAGGGATCGTGGGTCTCCTGGACAGGCCAAGAGACCCAGTACTTC
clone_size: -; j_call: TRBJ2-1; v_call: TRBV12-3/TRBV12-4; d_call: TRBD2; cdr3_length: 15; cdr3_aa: CATLKEAGGYNEQFF; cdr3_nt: TGTGCCACCTTAAAAGAAGCGGGGGGATACAATGAGCAGTTCTTC
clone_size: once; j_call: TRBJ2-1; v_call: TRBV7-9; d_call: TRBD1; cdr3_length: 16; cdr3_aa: CASSPTTGAAYNEQFF; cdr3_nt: TGTGCCAGCAGCCCCACGACAGGGGCGGCCTACAATGAGCAGTTCTTC
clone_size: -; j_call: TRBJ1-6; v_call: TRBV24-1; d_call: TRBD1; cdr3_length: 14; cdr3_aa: CATQPGQGNSPLHF; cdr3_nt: TGTGCCACCCAGCCGGGACAGGGTAATTCACCCCTCCACTTT
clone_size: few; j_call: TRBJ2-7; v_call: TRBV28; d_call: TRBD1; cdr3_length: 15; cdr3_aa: CASSFRGQGSSEQYF; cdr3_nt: TGTGCCAGCAGTTTTAGGGGACAGGGATCTTCCGAGCAGTACTTC
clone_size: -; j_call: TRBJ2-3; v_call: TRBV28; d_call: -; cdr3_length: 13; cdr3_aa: CASSPPSSNTQYF; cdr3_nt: TGTGCCAGCAGTCCCCCGTCATCTAATACGCAGTATTTT
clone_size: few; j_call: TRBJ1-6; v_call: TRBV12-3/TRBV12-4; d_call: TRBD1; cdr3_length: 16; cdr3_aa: CASSPDRAAHNSPLHF; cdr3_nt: TGTGCCAGCAGTCCGGACAGGGCGGCCCATAATTCACCCCTCCACTTT
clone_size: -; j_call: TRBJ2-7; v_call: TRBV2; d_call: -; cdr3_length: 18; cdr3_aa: CASSDRSEPGPNYYEQYF; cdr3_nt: TGTGCCAGCAGTGATCGGAGCGAACCCGGGCCAAACTACTACGAGCAGTACTTC
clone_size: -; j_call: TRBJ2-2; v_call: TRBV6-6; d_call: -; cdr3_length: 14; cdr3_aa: CASSPNRVAGELFF; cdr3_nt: TGTGCCAGCAGCCCTAACAGGGTGGCCGGGGAGCTGTTTTTT
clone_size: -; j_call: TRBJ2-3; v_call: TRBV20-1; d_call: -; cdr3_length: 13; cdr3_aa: CSARGGRPDTQYF; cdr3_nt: TGCAGTGCTAGGGGGGGGCGGCCAGATACGCAGTATTTT
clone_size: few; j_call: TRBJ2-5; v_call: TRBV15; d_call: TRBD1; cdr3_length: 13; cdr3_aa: CATTTGVRETQYF; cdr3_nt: TGTGCCACCACCACAGGGGTCCGAGAGACCCAGTACTTC
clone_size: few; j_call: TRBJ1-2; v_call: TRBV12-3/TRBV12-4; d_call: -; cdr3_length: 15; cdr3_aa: CASSPDSPNARGYTF; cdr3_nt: TGTGCCAGCAGTCCCGACAGTCCCAACGCTCGGGGCTACACCTTC
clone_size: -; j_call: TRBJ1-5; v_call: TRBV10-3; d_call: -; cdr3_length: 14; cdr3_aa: CAIRDSDSNQPQHF; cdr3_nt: TGTGCCATCAGGGACAGCGATAGCAATCAGCCCCAGCATTTT
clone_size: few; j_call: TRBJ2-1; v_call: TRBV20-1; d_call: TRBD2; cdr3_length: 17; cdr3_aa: CSASDYQRGGRDNEQFF; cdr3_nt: TGCAGTGCTAGTGATTACCAGCGGGGGGGCCGGGACAATGAGCAGTTCTTC
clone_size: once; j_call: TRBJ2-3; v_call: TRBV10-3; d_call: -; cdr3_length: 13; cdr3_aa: CAIRDLTGDTQYF; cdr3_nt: TGTGCCATCAGGGACCTAACGGGGGATACGCAGTATTTT
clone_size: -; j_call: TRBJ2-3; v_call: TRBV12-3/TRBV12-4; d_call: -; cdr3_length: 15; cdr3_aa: CASSLSGDSTDTQYF; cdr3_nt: TGTGCCAGCAGTTTAAGCGGAGACAGCACAGATACGCAGTATTTT
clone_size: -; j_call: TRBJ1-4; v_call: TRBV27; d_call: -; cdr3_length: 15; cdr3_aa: CASSSQGRTNEKLFF; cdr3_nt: TGTGCCAGCAGTTCCCAGGGGAGAACTAATGAAAAACTGTTTTTT
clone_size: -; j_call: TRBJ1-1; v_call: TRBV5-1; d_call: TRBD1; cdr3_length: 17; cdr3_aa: CASSFTDRGRPDTEAFF; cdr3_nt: TGCGCCAGCAGCTTTACGGACAGGGGGCGCCCGGACACTGAAGCTTTCTTT
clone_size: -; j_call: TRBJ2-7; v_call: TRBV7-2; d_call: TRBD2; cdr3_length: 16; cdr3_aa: CASSINGGGGSYEQYF; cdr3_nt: TGTGCCAGCAGCATAAATGGCGGGGGGGGCTCCTACGAGCAGTACTTC
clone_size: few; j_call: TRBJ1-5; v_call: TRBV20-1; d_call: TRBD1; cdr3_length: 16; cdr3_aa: CSARQGARMGNQPQHF; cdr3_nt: TGCAGTGCCAGACAGGGGGCCCGTATGGGCAATCAGCCCCAGCATTTT
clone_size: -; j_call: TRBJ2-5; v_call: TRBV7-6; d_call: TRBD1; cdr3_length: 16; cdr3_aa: CASRTKGQGYQETQYF; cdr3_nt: TGTGCCAGCAGAACAAAAGGACAGGGGTACCAAGAGACCCAGTACTTC
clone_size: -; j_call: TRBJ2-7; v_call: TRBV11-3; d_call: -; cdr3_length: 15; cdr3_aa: CASSFIGEAAYEQYF; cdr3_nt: TGTGCCAGCAGCTTTATTGGGGAAGCAGCCTACGAGCAGTACTTC
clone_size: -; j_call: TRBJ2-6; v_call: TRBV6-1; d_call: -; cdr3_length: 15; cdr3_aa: CASRAQGSGANVLTF; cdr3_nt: TGTGCCAGCAGAGCCCAGGGATCTGGGGCCAACGTCCTGACTTTC
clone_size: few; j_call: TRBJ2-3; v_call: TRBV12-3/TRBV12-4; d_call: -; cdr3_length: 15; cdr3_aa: CASSLGSFPTDTQYF; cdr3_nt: TGTGCCAGCAGTTTAGGATCTTTTCCCACAGATACGCAGTATTTT
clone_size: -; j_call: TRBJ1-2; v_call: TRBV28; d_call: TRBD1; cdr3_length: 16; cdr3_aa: CASSFGGQGPGYGYTF; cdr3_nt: TGTGCCAGCAGTTTTGGAGGACAGGGGCCGGGTTATGGCTACACCTTC
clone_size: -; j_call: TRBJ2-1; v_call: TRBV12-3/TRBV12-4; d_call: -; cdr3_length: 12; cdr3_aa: CASSLWDTGQFF; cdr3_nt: TGTGCCAGCAGTCTTTGGGATACGGGGCAGTTCTTC
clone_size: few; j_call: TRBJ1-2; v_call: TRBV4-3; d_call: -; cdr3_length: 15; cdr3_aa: CASSPQTEGLDGYTF; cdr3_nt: TGCGCCAGCAGCCCCCAGACGGAGGGACTAGATGGCTACACCTTC
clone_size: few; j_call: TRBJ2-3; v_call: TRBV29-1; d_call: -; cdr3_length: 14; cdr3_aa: CSVEIGDGTDTQYF; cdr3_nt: TGCAGCGTTGAAATAGGGGACGGCACAGATACGCAGTATTTT
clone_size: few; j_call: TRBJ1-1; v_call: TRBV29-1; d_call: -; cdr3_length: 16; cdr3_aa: CSVTESYRDGGTEAFF; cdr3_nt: TGCAGCGTTACCGAAAGTTACAGGGATGGTGGCACTGAAGCTTTCTTT
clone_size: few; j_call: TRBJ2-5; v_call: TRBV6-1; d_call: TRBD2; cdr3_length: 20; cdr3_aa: CASSPIYPTSGGPMGETQYF; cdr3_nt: TGTGCCAGCAGTCCTATTTACCCAACTAGCGGGGGGCCTATGGGGGAGACCCAGTACTTC
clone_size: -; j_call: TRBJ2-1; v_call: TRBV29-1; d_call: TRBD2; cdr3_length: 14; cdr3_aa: CSVELAGVGEEQFF; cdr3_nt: TGCAGCGTTGAGTTGGCGGGGGTCGGGGAGGAGCAGTTCTTC
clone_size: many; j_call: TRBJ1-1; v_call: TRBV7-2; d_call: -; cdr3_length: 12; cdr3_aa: CASSLRETEAFF; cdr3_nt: TGTGCCAGCAGCTTACGGGAGACTGAAGCTTTCTTT
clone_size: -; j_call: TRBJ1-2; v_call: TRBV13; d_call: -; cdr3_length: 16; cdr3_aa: CASSLGLEGANYGYTF; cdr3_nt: TGTGCCAGCAGCTTAGGCCTTGAGGGAGCTAACTATGGCTACACCTTC